Listed below are T cell receptor beta chains from one sample, sequenced in a study of cytotoxic CD8 clonotypes in ibrutinib-treated CLL. Using immunoSEQ multiplex PCR, the repertoire was profiled, and TCRdb retains in-frame clones only, with some absent. The table has under 300,000 clones, roughly 76% seen once. Sequenced here: PBMCs, sampled at disease progression, from a patient treated with ibrutinib. Receptors originate from a human donor with chronic lymphocytic leukemia. CDR3s include the opening cysteine and the closing phenylalanine or tryptophan. D genes are given only for firm matches. A clone size is listed for some rows: how often the clone was seen (once, few, many), or a class if it is expanded.

J: TRBJ1-1; D: -; size: -; V: TRBV9; CDR3: CASSVMTAVDTEAFF; DNA: TGTGCCAGCAGCGTGATGACAGCGGTAGACACTGAAGCTTTCTTT
J: TRBJ2-2; D: -; size: -; V: TRBV7-8; CDR3: CASSPRAPNTGELFF; DNA: TGTGCCAGCAGCCCTAGGGCACCGAACACCGGGGAGCTGTTTTTT
J: TRBJ1-2; D: -; size: -; V: TRBV6-1; CDR3: CASSEGWGRLGGGYTF; DNA: TGTGCCAGCAGCGAAGGGTGGGGGCGGCTGGGCGGTGGCTACACCTTC
J: TRBJ1-1; D: -; size: -; V: TRBV19; CDR3: CASSPTGSTEAFF; DNA: TGTGCCAGTAGTCCTACGGGTAGCACTGAAGCTTTCTTT
J: TRBJ1-4; D: -; size: -; V: TRBV7-6; CDR3: CASSLPGTAVGEKLFF; DNA: TGTGCCAGCAGCTTACCCGGGACGGCAGTGGGGGAAAAACTGTTTTTT
J: TRBJ2-2; D: TRBD2; size: once; V: TRBV15; CDR3: CATSSQGLQNTGELFF; DNA: TGTGCCACCAGCAGCCAGGGACTACAGAACACCGGGGAGCTGTTTTTT
J: TRBJ2-1; D: -; size: -; V: TRBV5-1; CDR3: CASSFINNSDEQFF; DNA: TGCGCCAGCAGCTTTATAAACAATTCGGATGAGCAGTTCTTC
J: TRBJ1-5; D: TRBD1; size: once; V: TRBV18; CDR3: CASSRAGGDQPQHF; DNA: TGTGCCAGCTCACGGGCAGGGGGCGACCAGCCCCAGCATTTT
J: TRBJ2-1; D: TRBD2; size: once; V: TRBV2; CDR3: CASLGLSLTYEQFF; DNA: TGTGCCAGCCTGGGACTATCTCTGACCTATGAGCAGTTCTTC
J: TRBJ1-2; D: -; size: -; V: TRBV7-2; CDR3: CASSASSWGPGGYTF; DNA: TGTGCCAGCAGCGCATCGTCTTGGGGGCCCGGAGGCTACACCTTC
J: TRBJ1-6; D: -; size: -; V: TRBV12-2; CDR3: CASRLGIPFHF; DNA: TGTGCAAGTCGCTTAGGCATTCCCTTCCACTTT
J: TRBJ2-7; D: TRBD1; size: -; V: TRBV27; CDR3: CASSFSRGPYEQYF; DNA: TGTGCCAGCAGTTTTTCCAGGGGGCCATACGAGCAGTACTTC
J: TRBJ2-3; D: -; size: -; V: TRBV5-1; CDR3: CASSFTVTDTQYF; DNA: TGCGCCAGCAGCTTTACGGTGACAGATACGCAGTATTTT
J: TRBJ1-1; D: -; size: -; V: TRBV6-5; CDR3: CASSTGSRAFF; DNA: TGTGCCAGCAGCACAGGGAGTCGAGCTTTCTTT
J: TRBJ2-3; D: -; size: -; V: TRBV10-2; CDR3: CASSESGGGPSTDTQYF; DNA: TGCGCCAGCAGTGAGAGTGGGGGGGGCCCCAGCACAGATACGCAGTATTTT
J: TRBJ2-3; D: -; size: -; V: TRBV5-1; CDR3: CASALGVSTDTQYF; DNA: TGCGCCAGCGCACTAGGGGTGAGCACAGATACGCAGTATTTT
J: TRBJ2-1; D: TRBD1; size: once; V: TRBV27; CDR3: CASRVFPQGVQFF; DNA: TGTGCCAGCAGAGTGTTCCCCCAGGGGGTGCAGTTCTTC
J: TRBJ1-2; D: TRBD1; size: few; V: TRBV6-5; CDR3: CASSYSLQGIHGYTF; DNA: TGTGCCAGCAGTTACTCCTTACAGGGGATACATGGCTACACCTTC
J: TRBJ2-1; D: TRBD2; size: -; V: TRBV28; CDR3: CASSPRLASSYNEQFF; DNA: TGTGCCAGCAGTCCGCGACTAGCGAGCTCCTACAATGAGCAGTTCTTC
J: TRBJ2-2; D: -; size: -; V: TRBV19; CDR3: CASTVRTGELFF; DNA: TGTGCCAGTACGGTTCGAACCGGGGAGCTGTTTTTT
J: TRBJ2-7; D: -; size: -; V: TRBV5-1; CDR3: CASSLGPRQLSYEQYF; DNA: TGCGCCAGCAGCTTGGGCCCCCGACAGCTCTCCTACGAGCAGTACTTC
J: TRBJ1-1; D: -; size: -; V: TRBV5-1; CDR3: CASSLDGGNTEAFF; DNA: TGCGCCAGCAGCTTGGACGGCGGGAACACTGAAGCTTTCTTT
J: TRBJ2-7; D: TRBD1; size: -; V: TRBV5-4; CDR3: CASSRDRGPGEQYF; DNA: TGTGCCAGCAGTCGGGACAGGGGGCCGGGGGAGCAGTACTTC
J: TRBJ2-1; D: -; size: -; V: TRBV5-1; CDR3: CASSPKGPGNEQFF; DNA: TGCGCCAGCAGCCCCAAGGGGCCCGGGAATGAGCAGTTCTTC
J: TRBJ2-5; D: -; size: -; V: TRBV19; CDR3: CASKGSGVETQYF; DNA: TGTGCCAGTAAGGGGAGCGGAGTAGAGACCCAGTACTTC
J: TRBJ1-1; D: TRBD1; size: -; V: TRBV5-1; CDR3: CASMGQGLTEAFF; DNA: TGCGCCAGCATGGGACAGGGGTTGACTGAAGCTTTCTTT
J: TRBJ2-7; D: -; size: -; V: TRBV10-2; CDR3: CASHRDPVHEQYF; DNA: TGCGCCAGCCACCGGGATCCTGTCCACGAGCAGTACTTC
J: TRBJ2-5; D: -; size: -; V: TRBV7-2; CDR3: CASSRNLFGAQYF; DNA: TGTGCCAGCAGCCGTAATTTGTTCGGAGCCCAGTACTTC
J: TRBJ1-4; D: TRBD1; size: few; V: TRBV5-1; CDR3: CASSIGPGQGTNEKLFF; DNA: TGCGCCAGCAGCATTGGACCGGGACAGGGAACTAATGAAAAACTGTTTTTT
J: TRBJ1-2; D: -; size: -; V: TRBV28; CDR3: CASSLFSGFFKANYGYTF; DNA: TGTGCCAGCAGCCTTTTTTCCGGTTTTTTTAAAGCTAACTATGGCTACACCTTC
J: TRBJ2-1; D: TRBD1; size: -; V: TRBV7-9; CDR3: CASSLGQGANEQFF; DNA: TGTGCCAGCAGCTTAGGACAGGGGGCGAATGAGCAGTTCTTC
J: TRBJ2-1; D: TRBD1; size: -; V: TRBV5-1; CDR3: CASSSLGQSRYNEQFF; DNA: TGCGCCAGCAGCTCCCTGGGACAGAGCAGATACAATGAGCAGTTCTTC
J: TRBJ2-1; D: TRBD2; size: -; V: TRBV7-9; CDR3: CASSPRLALQGEQFF; DNA: TGTGCCAGCAGCCCAAGACTAGCTCTACAAGGTGAGCAGTTCTTC
J: TRBJ1-2; D: TRBD1; size: -; V: TRBV6-6; CDR3: CASSFRDRRSYGYTF; DNA: TGTGCCAGCAGTTTCCGGGACAGGAGATCCTATGGCTACACCTTC
J: TRBJ2-7; D: TRBD1; size: -; V: TRBV28; CDR3: CASSGDSSSYEQYF; DNA: TGTGCCAGCAGTGGGGACAGTAGCTCCTACGAGCAGTACTTC
J: TRBJ2-7; D: -; size: -; V: TRBV9; CDR3: CASSVGTGTYEQYF; DNA: TGTGCCAGCAGCGTAGGGACTGGCACCTACGAGCAGTACTTC
J: TRBJ2-1; D: -; size: -; V: TRBV7-3; CDR3: CASSLTFGLYDNEQFF; DNA: TGTGCCAGCAGCTTAACGTTTGGACTATATGACAATGAGCAGTTCTTC
J: TRBJ1-5; D: -; size: -; V: TRBV19; CDR3: CASSIDHSSGNQPQHF; DNA: TGTGCCAGTAGTATAGACCACAGTTCTGGCAATCAGCCCCAGCATTTT
J: TRBJ2-3; D: TRBD2; size: -; V: TRBV5-4; CDR3: CASSLPASGRTDTQYF; DNA: TGTGCCAGCAGCTTGCCCGCTAGCGGCCGCACAGATACGCAGTATTTT
J: TRBJ1-2; D: -; size: -; V: TRBV2; CDR3: CASTLMGAGYTF; DNA: TGTGCCAGCACACTTATGGGAGCAGGCTACACCTTC
J: TRBJ1-6; D: -; size: -; V: TRBV11-2; CDR3: CASSPRQDSPLHF; DNA: TGTGCCAGCAGCCCAAGACAAGATTCACCCCTCCACTTT
J: TRBJ2-7; D: TRBD1; size: -; V: TRBV18; CDR3: CASSAPRDSSYEQYF; DNA: TGTGCCAGCTCAGCCCCAAGGGACAGCTCCTACGAGCAGTACTTC
J: TRBJ2-7; D: -; size: few; V: TRBV9; CDR3: CASSKGVVNPYEQYF; DNA: TGTGCCAGCAGCAAAGGGGTCGTAAACCCCTACGAGCAGTACTTC
J: TRBJ2-3; D: TRBD1; size: -; V: TRBV28; CDR3: CASRLWVGRGRQGDTQYF; DNA: TGTGCCAGCAGATTGTGGGTGGGCAGGGGGCGCCAGGGAGATACGCAGTATTTT
J: TRBJ2-7; D: TRBD1; size: -; V: TRBV5-1; CDR3: CASSWTGQGAYEQYF; DNA: TGCGCCAGCAGCTGGACCGGACAGGGAGCCTACGAGCAGTACTTC
J: TRBJ2-7; D: -; size: once; V: TRBV2; CDR3: CASSEVYEQYF; DNA: TGTGCCAGCAGTGAAGTCTACGAGCAGTACTTC
J: TRBJ1-4; D: -; size: -; V: TRBV27; CDR3: CASSERGRNEKLFF; DNA: TGTGCCAGCAGTGAAAGGGGGAGAAATGAAAAACTGTTTTTT
J: TRBJ2-1; D: -; size: few; V: TRBV19; CDR3: CASTDRHEQFF; DNA: TGTGCCAGTACCGACCGGCATGAGCAGTTCTTC
J: TRBJ2-2; D: TRBD2; size: once; V: TRBV5-1; CDR3: CASSLELAGDWDTGELFF; DNA: TGCGCCAGCAGCTTGGAACTAGCGGGAGATTGGGACACCGGGGAGCTGTTTTTT
J: TRBJ2-2; D: TRBD2; size: -; V: TRBV6-5; CDR3: CASSYFLAGGTGELFF; DNA: TGTGCCAGCAGTTACTTCCTAGCGGGGGGCACCGGGGAGCTGTTTTTT